The 11 T cell receptor beta chains presented below share a single source sample, sequenced in a study of CXCR3-negative and CXCR3-positive naive CD8 T cells. Study findings and constraints: CXCR3-positive naive cells carried more hydrophobic TRB CDR3s than CXCR3-negative ones.

The libraries of TRB cDNA were prepared using 5' RACE with UMI labels. TCRdb reworked the 5' RACE reads into one entry per CDR3 protein, no DNA. Its table records some 130,000 distinct CDR3 sequences. What these receptors recognize is not known. Sequencing used naive CXCR3+ CD8+ T cells from blood. Subset here: CD45RO-CCR7+CD27+CD95- naive CD8+ T cells expressing CXCR3 (TNR3+). These TCRs come from a human donor in good health. Some clones in this sample may be carry-over from other donors' samples.

This chain joins TRBV20-1 and TRBJ1-1; the D call from TCRdb, TRBD1, cannot be confirmed without DNA. The CDR3 contains 16 residues. Germline values: CDR1 DFQATT, CDR2 SNEGSKA (reference sequence). CDR3 protein: CSARVIQGVLNTEAFF.

The chain employs TRBV5-3 and TRBJ2-1; TCRdb's assignment of TRBD2 cannot be checked, as there is no DNA. Being an ORF, TRBV5-3 has a function that is uncertain. CDR3 length equals 21 residues. Here the CDR3 reads CARSEEVRAGGPEIVYNEQFF.

The chain recombines TRBV20-1 with TRBJ2-7; TCRdb reports TRBD1, a call that lacks DNA to check it against. CDR1 DFQATT and CDR2 SNEGSKA come from the germline V gene (reference sequence). This CDR3 is built from 14 residues. The CDR3 is CSASGTGPYYEQYF.

The chain carries TRBV7-6 and TRBJ2-7; checking the TCRdb D call of TRBD1 is not possible without DNA. CDR3 length: 14 residues. Germline CDR1 and CDR2: SGHVS and FNYEAQ. CDR3 protein: CASSSRTGGVEQYF.

This chain links TRBV11-1 with TRBJ2-1; absent DNA, TCRdb's TRBD2 call cannot be checked. Germline values: CDR1 SGHAT, CDR2 FQDESV (reference sequence). The CDR3 has 14 residues. CDR3 in amino acids: CASSLAASGREQFF.

The J gene is TRBJ1-5, the V gene TRBV5-5. Germline V gives CDR1 SGHKS, CDR2 YYEKEE (reference sequence). The CDR3 has 14 amino acids. The CDR3: CASSPDYSNQPQHF.

The V and J genes are TRBV5-1 and TRBJ2-7; lacking DNA, the TRBD2 call made by TCRdb goes unchecked. There are 14 residues in the CDR3. In germline, CDR1 is SGHRS, CDR2 YFSETQ. CDR3 region: CASSLEAGEKEQYF.

V is TRBV28 and J is TRBJ1-5. CDR3 length: 13 residues. From germline, CDR1 is MDHEN and CDR2 SYDVKM. The CDR3 region is CASSLSSNQPQHF.

This sequence joins TRBV7-3 and TRBJ2-2; there is no DNA to check the TCRdb D call of TRBD2. The CDR3 spans 17 residues. Germline values: CDR1 SGHTA, CDR2 FQGTGA. This chain's CDR3 is CASSPFGGLLWTGELFF.

V and J are TRBV6-6 and TRBJ2-7; the D gene TCRdb calls, TRBD2, cannot be checked with no DNA. This CDR3 comprises 13 residues. Looked up from germline, CDR1 is MNHNY and CDR2 is SVGAGI (reference sequence). CDR3: CASSYGLVYEQYF.

The CDR3 protein is CASRGTGGAYEQYF. V gene TRBV28 combines with J gene TRBJ2-7; with no DNA, the TCRdb D assignment of TRBD1 cannot be verified. CDR3 size: 14 residues. In germline, CDR1 is MDHEN, CDR2 SYDVKM.